The TCR beta chain described here comes from a study of blood T cell repertoires in COVID-19. Background on the study: The cDNA or gDNA used as material had been derived from T cells, B-cell-depleted T cells, or PBMCs.

Allocation to cohorts depended on clinical history reported by the participants. TCRdb's table, derived via immunoSEQ multiplex PCR, lists solely in-frame clones and lacks some. The top ten clones hold over 2% of a sample with 300,000 to 350,000 clones, roughly 88% of them seen once. V gave up 4 bases and J gave up 4 bases, with 24 bases separating them. Germline CDR1 reads SGDLS; CDR2 reads YYNGEE. The CDR3 is 17 amino acids. Sequencing used PBMCs or T cells enriched from blood (not recorded which). This chain joins TRBV9 and TRBJ2-7; D possibly corresponds to TRBD2 (7 bases). This TCR came from a man aged 30 to 45 who had recovered from COVID-19. In DNA, the CDR3 is TGTGCCAGCAGCTCGAGCTCAGGGGCTAGCGGCCCGTACGAGCAGTACTTC. This encodes CASSSSSGASGPYEQYF.